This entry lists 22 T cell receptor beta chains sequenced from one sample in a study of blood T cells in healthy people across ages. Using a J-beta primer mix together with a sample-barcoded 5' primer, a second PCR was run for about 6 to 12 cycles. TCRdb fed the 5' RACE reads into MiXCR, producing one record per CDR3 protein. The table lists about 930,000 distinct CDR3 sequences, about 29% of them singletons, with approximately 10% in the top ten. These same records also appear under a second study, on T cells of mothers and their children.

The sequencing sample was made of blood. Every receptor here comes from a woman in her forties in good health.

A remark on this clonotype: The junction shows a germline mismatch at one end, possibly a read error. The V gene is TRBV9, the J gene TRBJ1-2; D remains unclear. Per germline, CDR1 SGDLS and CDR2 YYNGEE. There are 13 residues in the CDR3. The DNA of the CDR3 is TGTGCCAGCTGCGTGTTGGGCGGCTATGGCTACACCTTC. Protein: CASCVLGGYGYTF.

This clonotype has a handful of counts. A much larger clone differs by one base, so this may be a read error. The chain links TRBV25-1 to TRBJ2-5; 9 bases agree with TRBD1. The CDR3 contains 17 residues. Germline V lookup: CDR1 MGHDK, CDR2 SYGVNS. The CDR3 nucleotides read TGTGCCAGCAGTGAACCGGGGACAGGGCGAAGGCAAGGGACCCAGTACTTC. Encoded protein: CASSEPGTGRRQGTQYF. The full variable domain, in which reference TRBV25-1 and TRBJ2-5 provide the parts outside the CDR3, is EADIYQTPRYLVIGTGKKITLECSQTMGHDKMYWYQQDPGMELHLIHYSYGVNSTEKGDLSSESTVSRIRTEHFPLTLESARPSHTSQYLCASSEPGTGRRQGTQYFGPGTRLLVL.

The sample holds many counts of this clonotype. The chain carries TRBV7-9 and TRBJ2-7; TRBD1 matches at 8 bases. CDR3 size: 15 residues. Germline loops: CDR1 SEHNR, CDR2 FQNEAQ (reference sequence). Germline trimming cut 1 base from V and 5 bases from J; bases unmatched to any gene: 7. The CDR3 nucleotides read TGTGCCAGCAGCTTAGGGCTGGCAGGGGGCGACGAGCAGTACTTC. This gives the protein CASSLGLAGGDEQYF.

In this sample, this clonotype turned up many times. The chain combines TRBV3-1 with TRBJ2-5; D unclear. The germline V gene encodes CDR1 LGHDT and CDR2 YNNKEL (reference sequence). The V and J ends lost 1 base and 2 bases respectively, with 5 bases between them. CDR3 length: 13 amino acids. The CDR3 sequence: CASSQGVQETQYF. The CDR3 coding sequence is TGTGCCAGCAGCCAAGGGGTACAAGAGACCCAGTACTTC.

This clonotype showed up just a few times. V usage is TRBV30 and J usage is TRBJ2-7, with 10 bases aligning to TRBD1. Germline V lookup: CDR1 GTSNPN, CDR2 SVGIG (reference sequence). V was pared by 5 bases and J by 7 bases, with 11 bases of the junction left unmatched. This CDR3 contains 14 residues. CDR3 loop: CAWVTGTGVGEQYF. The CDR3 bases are TGTGCCTGGGTCACCGGGACAGGGGTCGGGGAGCAGTACTTC.

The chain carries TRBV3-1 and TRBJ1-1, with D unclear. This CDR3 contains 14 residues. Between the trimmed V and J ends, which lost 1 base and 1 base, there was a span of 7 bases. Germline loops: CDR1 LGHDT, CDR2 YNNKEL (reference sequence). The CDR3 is CASSQVTANTEAFF. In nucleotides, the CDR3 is TGTGCCAGCAGCCAAGTTACCGCGAACACTGAAGCTTTCTTT. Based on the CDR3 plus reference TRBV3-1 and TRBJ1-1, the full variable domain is DTAVSQTPKYLVTQMGNDKSIKCEQNLGHDTMYWYKQDSKKFLKIMFSYNNKELIINETVPNRFSPKSPDKAHLNLHINSLELGDSAVYFCASSQVTANTEAFFGQGTRLTVV.

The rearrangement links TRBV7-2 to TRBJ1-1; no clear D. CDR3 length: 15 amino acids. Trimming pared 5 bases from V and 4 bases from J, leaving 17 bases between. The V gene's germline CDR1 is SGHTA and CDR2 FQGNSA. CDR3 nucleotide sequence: TGTGCCAGCAGCCCCCTGACGGGAGCTGGCACTGAAGCTTTCTTT. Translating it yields CASSPLTGAGTEAFF.

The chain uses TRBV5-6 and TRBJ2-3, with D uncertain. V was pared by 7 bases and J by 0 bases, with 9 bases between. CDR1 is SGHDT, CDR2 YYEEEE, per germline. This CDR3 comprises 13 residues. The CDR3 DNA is TGTGCCAGCCGCAAACAGAGCACAGATACGCAGTATTTT. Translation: CASRKQSTDTQYF.

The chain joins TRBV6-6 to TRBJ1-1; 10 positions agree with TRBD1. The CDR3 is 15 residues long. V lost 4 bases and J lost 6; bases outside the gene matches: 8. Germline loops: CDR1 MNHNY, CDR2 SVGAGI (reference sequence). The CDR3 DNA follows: TGTGCCAGCAGTTCACGGGACAGGGGAAGGCCTGAAGCTTTCTTT. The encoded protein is CASSSRDRGRPEAFF.

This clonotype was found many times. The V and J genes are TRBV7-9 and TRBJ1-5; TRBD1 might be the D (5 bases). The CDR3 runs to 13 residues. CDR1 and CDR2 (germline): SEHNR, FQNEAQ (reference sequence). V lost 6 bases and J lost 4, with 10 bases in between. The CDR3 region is CASSAQGNQPQHF. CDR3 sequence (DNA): TGTGCCAGCAGTGCCCAGGGAAATCAGCCCCAGCATTTT.

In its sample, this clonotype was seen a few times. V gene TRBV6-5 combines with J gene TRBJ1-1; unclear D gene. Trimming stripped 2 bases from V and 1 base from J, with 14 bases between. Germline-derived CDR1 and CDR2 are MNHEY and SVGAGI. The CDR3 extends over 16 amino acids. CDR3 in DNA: TGTGCCAGCAGTTACGGTTACTCTGGTCAGAACACTGAAGCTTTCTTT. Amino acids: CASSYGYSGQNTEAFF.

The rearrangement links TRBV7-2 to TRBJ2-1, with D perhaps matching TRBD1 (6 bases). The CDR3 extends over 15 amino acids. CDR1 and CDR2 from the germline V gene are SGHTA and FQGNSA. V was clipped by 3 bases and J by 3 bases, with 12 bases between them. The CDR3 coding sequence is TGTGCCAGCAGCTTCGTGGGGGCCCTCTACAATGAGCAGTTCTTC. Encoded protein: CASSFVGALYNEQFF.

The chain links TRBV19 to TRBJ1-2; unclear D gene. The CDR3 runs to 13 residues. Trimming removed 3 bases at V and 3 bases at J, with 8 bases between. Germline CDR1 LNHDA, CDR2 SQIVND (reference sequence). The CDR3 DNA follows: TGTGCCAGTAGTATGGGCAGATACTATGGCTACACCTTC. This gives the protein CASSMGRYYGYTF.

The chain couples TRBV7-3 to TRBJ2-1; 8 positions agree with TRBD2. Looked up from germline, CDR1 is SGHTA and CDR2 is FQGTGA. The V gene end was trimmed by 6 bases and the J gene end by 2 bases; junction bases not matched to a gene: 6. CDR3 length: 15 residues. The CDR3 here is CASSFLRGAYNEQFF. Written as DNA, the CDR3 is TGTGCCAGCAGTTTTTTGCGGGGGGCCTACAATGAGCAGTTCTTC.

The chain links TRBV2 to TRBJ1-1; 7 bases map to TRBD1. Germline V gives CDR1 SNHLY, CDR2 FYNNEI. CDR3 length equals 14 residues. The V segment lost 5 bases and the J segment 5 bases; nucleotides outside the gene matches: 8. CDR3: CASSSDRVGTEAFF. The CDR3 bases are TGTGCCAGCAGTTCAGACAGGGTGGGGACTGAAGCTTTCTTT.

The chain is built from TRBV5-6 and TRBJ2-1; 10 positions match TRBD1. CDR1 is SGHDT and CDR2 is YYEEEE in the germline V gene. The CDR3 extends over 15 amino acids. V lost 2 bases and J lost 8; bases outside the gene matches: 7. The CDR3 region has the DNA TGTGCCAGCAGCTTCCGGGACAGGGGAGTCGATGAGCAGTTCTTC. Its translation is CASSFRDRGVDEQFF.

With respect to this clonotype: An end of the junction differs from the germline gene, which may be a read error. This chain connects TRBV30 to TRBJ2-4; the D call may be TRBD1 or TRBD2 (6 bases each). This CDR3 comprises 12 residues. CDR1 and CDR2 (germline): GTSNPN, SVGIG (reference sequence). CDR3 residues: CVWSQGSREQYF. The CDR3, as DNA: TGTGTCTGGAGTCAGGGGTCTCGGGAGCAGTACTTC. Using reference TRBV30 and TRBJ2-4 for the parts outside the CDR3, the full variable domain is SQTIHQWPATLVQPVGSPLSLECTVEGTSNPNLYWYRQAAGRGLQLLFYSVGIGQISSEVPQNLSASRPQDRQFILSSKKLLLSDSGFYLCVWSQGSREQYFGAGTRLSVL.

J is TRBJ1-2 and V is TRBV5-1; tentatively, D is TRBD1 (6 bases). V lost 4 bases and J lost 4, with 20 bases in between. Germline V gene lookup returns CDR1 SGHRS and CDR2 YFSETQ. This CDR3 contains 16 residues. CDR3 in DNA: TGCGCCAGCAGCCCGGGGGCCGCAGCTGGCTTCTATGGCTACACCTTC. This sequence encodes CASSPGAAAGFYGYTF.

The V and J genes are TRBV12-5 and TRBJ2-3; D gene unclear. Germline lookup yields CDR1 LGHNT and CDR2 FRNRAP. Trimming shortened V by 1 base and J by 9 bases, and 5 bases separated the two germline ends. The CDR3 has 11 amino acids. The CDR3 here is CASGLGATQYF. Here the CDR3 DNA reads TGTGCTAGTGGTTTGGGGGCGACGCAGTATTTT.

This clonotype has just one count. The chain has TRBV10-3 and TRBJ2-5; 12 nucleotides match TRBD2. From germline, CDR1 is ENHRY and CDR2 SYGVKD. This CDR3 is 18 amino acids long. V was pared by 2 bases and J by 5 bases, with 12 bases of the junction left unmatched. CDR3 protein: CAISEPSTSGGPGETQYF. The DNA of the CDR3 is TGTGCCATCAGTGAGCCCTCTACTAGCGGGGGGCCAGGGGAGACCCAGTACTTC.

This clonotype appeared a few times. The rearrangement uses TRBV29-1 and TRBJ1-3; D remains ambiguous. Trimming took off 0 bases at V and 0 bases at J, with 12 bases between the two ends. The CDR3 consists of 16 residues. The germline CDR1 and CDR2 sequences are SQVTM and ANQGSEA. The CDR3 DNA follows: TGCAGCGTTGAAGATTCGGGTCCCCGCTCTGGAAACACCATATATTTT. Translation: CSVEDSGPRSGNTIYF.

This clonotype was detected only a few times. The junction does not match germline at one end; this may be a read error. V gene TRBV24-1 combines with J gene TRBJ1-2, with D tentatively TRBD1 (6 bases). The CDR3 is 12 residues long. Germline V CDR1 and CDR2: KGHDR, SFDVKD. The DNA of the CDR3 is TGTGCCACCAGTGATTTGATCGGGACAACCTACTTC. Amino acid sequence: CATSDLIGTTYF.